These 32 T cell receptor beta chains were sequenced from one sample in a study of blood T cell repertoires in COVID-19. Libraries were prepared by immunoSEQ multiplex PCR; TCRdb keeps only in-frame clonotypes and omits some of them. The sample holds 100,000 or so clones; about 89% are singletons and the top ten take 11%. Material: peripheral blood. All receptors derive from a young woman with acute or convalescent COVID-19.

For this clone: Other DNA sequences in this specimen translate into the identical CDR3. The chain combines TRBV12-5 with TRBJ2-2, with 9 bases fitting TRBD2. The CDR3 is 14 residues long. With 8 bases clipped from V and 3 bases from J, the junction kept 4 bases outside the gene matches. Germline lookup yields CDR1 LGHNT and CDR2 FRNRAP. The CDR3 coding sequence is TGTGCTAGTCGGCGGGGGGGTGACACCGGGGAGCTGTTTTTT. This gives the protein CASRRGGDTGELFF.

V and J are TRBV5-6 and TRBJ1-5; TRBD1 aligns across 10 bases. The length of the CDR3 is 16 residues. Germline V gene lookup returns CDR1 SGHDT and CDR2 YYEEEE. With 2 bases clipped from V and 4 bases from J, the junction kept 6 bases outside the gene matches. In DNA, the CDR3 is TGTGCCAGCAGCTTCCGGGACAGGGGTTGGAATCAGCCCCAGCATTTT. It specifies CASSFRDRGWNQPQHF.

The CDR3 spells CASSPRTGESYGYTF. The CDR3 bases are TGTGCCAGCTCACCACGGACAGGAGAATCGTATGGCTACACCTTC. The chain joins TRBV18 to TRBJ1-2, with 7 nucleotides matching TRBD1. Germline assignment: CDR1 KGHSH and CDR2 LQKENI. After removal of 1 base from V and 5 bases from J, the junction contained 7 bases not matched to a gene. This CDR3 is 15 amino acids long.

The chain is built from TRBV19 and TRBJ2-7; 11 bases agree with TRBD2. Trimming cost V 5 bases and J 4 bases; bases outside gene matches: 7. Germline CDR1 is LNHDA and CDR2 is SQIVND (reference sequence). The CDR3 has 15 residues. CDR3 loop: CASSPLAGVFYEQYF. CDR3 bases: TGTGCCAGTAGTCCACTAGCGGGGGTATTTTACGAGCAGTACTTC.

CDR3 residues: CAAGVRNEQFF. The DNA of the CDR3 is TGCGCGGCAGGGGTCAGGAATGAGCAGTTCTTC. The chain recombines TRBV10-2 with TRBJ2-1, with TRBD1 as a possible D gene (6 bases). The CDR3 is 11 residues long. Germline V lookup: CDR1 WSHSY, CDR2 SAAADI.

The V and J genes are TRBV10-1 and TRBJ1-1; D is unclear. The CDR3 loop spans 13 amino acids. Trimming removed 2 bases from V and 4 bases from J, with 8 bases in between. The germline V gene has CDR1 WNHNN and CDR2 SYGVQD (reference sequence). The CDR3 sequence is CASSEDFFTEAFF. In nucleotides, the CDR3 is TGCGCCAGCAGTGAGGACTTTTTCACTGAAGCTTTCTTT.

The chain joins TRBV7-9 to TRBJ1-2; no firm D call. The length of the CDR3 is 15 residues. Trimming cost V 0 bases and J 1 base, with 9 bases left between them. CDR1 is SEHNR, CDR2 FQNEAQ, per germline (reference sequence). The DNA of the CDR3 is TGTGCCAGCAGCTTAGCGTCATTTTTTAACTATGGCTACACCTTC. It yields the protein CASSLASFFNYGYTF.

The V and J genes are TRBV28 and TRBJ1-1; possible D gene TRBD1, 6 bases. Per germline, CDR1 MDHEN and CDR2 SYDVKM. The V and J ends lost 7 bases and 0 bases respectively, with 9 bases between them. This CDR3 region has 13 residues. CDR3 coding DNA: TGTGCCAGCATGGGGGCGGTGAACACTGAAGCTTTCTTT. Its translation is CASMGAVNTEAFF.

This clone occurred once. The chain carries TRBV28 and TRBJ1-3; tentative D call: TRBD1 (5 bases). The CDR3 loop spans 14 amino acids. Germline V CDR1 and CDR2: MDHEN, SYDVKM. Trimming removed 3 bases at V and 5 bases at J, with 11 bases between. The CDR3 here is CASSFQGSRNTIYF. CDR3 DNA: TGTGCCAGCAGTTTCCAGGGTTCGAGAAACACCATATATTTT.

The V gene is TRBV18, the J gene TRBJ2-3; 9 nucleotides align to TRBD2. CDR1 is KGHSH, CDR2 LQKENI, per germline. The CDR3 runs to 16 residues. The V segment lost 4 bases and the J segment 2 bases; nucleotides outside the gene matches: 7. The CDR3 spells CASSQNSGGFTDTQYF. The CDR3 bases are TGTGCCAGCTCACAGAATAGCGGGGGCTTCACAGATACGCAGTATTTT.

This clone was recorded only once. J is TRBJ2-3 and V is TRBV19; perhaps TRBD2 as D (5 bases). With 5 bases removed from V and 4 bases from J, the gap between germline ends came to 16 bases. CDR1 and CDR2 (germline): LNHDA, SQIVND (reference sequence). The CDR3 has 15 residues. The CDR3 reads CASSLVLPGADTQYF. As DNA, the CDR3 is TGTGCCAGTAGTTTAGTCCTCCCCGGGGCAGATACGCAGTATTTT. The variable domain in full, with the rest retrieved from reference TRBV19 and TRBJ2-3, is DGGITQSPKYLFRKEGQNVTLSCEQNLNHDAMYWYRQDPGQGLRLIYYSQIVNDFQKGDIAEGYSVSREKKESFPLTVTSAQKNPTAFYLCASSLVLPGADTQYFGPGTRLTVL.

A note on this clone: The sample holds other DNA sequences that translate to the same CDR3. The chain's CDR3 is CASRRQAYGANVLTF. The CDR3 DNA reads TGTGCCAGTAGAAGGCAAGCGTATGGGGCCAACGTCCTGACTTTC. The V call is TRBV19, the J call TRBJ2-6; D is undetermined. The CDR3 contains 15 residues. V was pared by 6 bases and J by 3 bases, with 12 bases between. Germline V gene sequence: CDR1 LNHDA, CDR2 SQIVND (reference sequence).

The chain links TRBV5-1 to TRBJ1-1; no firm D call. This CDR3 is built from 14 residues. V lost 3 bases and J 0 bases, leaving 9 bases between the germline ends. The germline V gene encodes CDR1 SGHRS and CDR2 YFSETQ. CDR3: CASSYGSMNTEAFF. The CDR3 DNA sequence: TGCGCCAGCAGCTATGGCAGTATGAACACTGAAGCTTTCTTT.

The chain employs TRBV28 and TRBJ1-6; D uncertain. V dropped 1 base and J dropped 0 bases, with 7 bases sitting between them. The germline V gene has CDR1 MDHEN and CDR2 SYDVKM. The CDR3 has 16 amino acids. CDR3 sequence (DNA): TGTGCCAGCAGTTTATCCCCCAGCTCCTATAATTCACCCCTCCACTTT. This codes for CASSLSPSSYNSPLHF.

Only a few counts were recorded for this clone. This rearrangement joins TRBV10-2 to TRBJ2-7; 10 nucleotides match TRBD2. Germline CDR1 is WSHSY and CDR2 is SAAADI. Losses at the gene ends were 8 bases for V and 3 bases for J; bases not matched to a gene: 7. This CDR3 region has 14 residues. Here the CDR3 DNA reads TGCGCCAGCGCCCGGACTAGCGGCCTCTACGAGCAGTACTTC. This sequence encodes CASARTSGLYEQYF.

The chain is built from TRBV28 and TRBJ1-1, with a weak D call TRBD1 (5 bases). Germline V gene lookup returns CDR1 MDHEN and CDR2 SYDVKM. V was pared by 3 bases and J by 1 base, with 6 bases between. The CDR3 runs to 13 residues. This CDR3 is CASSFGQNTEAFF. DNA of the CDR3: TGTGCCAGCAGTTTTGGACAGAACACTGAAGCTTTCTTT.

The rearrangement uses TRBV19 and TRBJ2-5; 7 bases line up with TRBD1. In germline, CDR1 is LNHDA, CDR2 SQIVND (reference sequence). V was clipped by 5 bases and J by 5 bases; unmatched bases: 5. This CDR3 contains 13 residues. The CDR3 nucleotides read TGTGCCAGTAGTCCCCCGGGACAGGAGACCCAGTACTTC. Its protein is CASSPPGQETQYF.

V is TRBV7-9 and J is TRBJ2-7; 7 positions agree with TRBD1. The CDR3 has 14 residues. Germline V gene lookup returns CDR1 SEHNR and CDR2 FQNEAQ (reference sequence). V gave up 5 bases and J gave up 9 bases; unmatched junction bases: 13. The CDR3 here is CASSHPWTGSSQYF. CDR3 sequence (DNA): TGTGCCAGCAGCCACCCCTGGACAGGTTCATCGCAGTACTTC. The full variable domain, completed using reference TRBV7-9 and TRBJ2-7, is DTGVSQNPRHKITKRGQNVTFRCDPISEHNRLYWYRQTLGQGPEFLTYFQNEAQLEKSRLLSDRFSAERPKGSFSTLEIQRTEQGDSAMYLCASSHPWTGSSQYFGPGTRLTVT.

This CDR3 reads CASSPPGVPSYEQYF. CDR3 DNA: TGTGCCAGCAGCCCCCCGGGGGTTCCCTCCTACGAGCAGTACTTC. The gene calls are TRBV11-2 and TRBJ2-7; a weak D match, TRBD2 (6 bases). The germline CDR1 and CDR2 sequences are SGHAT and FQNNGV. The CDR3 covers 15 residues. V lost 5 bases and J lost 0, with 14 bases in between.

This clone was recorded only once. The chain couples TRBV5-1 to TRBJ2-7; 10 nucleotides match TRBD1. The J segment lost 6 bases and the V segment lost 4 bases, leaving 10 bases of the junction unmatched. Per the germline V gene, CDR1 is SGHRS and CDR2 is YFSETQ. The CDR3 is made up of 15 amino acids. CDR3 sequence reads: CASSPDRGPPTEQYF. The DNA of the CDR3 is TGCGCCAGCAGCCCAGACAGGGGGCCTCCCACCGAGCAGTACTTC.

The J gene is TRBJ1-1, the V gene TRBV18, with D maybe TRBD1 (6 bases). V was trimmed by 5 bases and J by 1 base, leaving 8 bases between them. Germline V CDR1 and CDR2: KGHSH, LQKENI. This CDR3 contains 13 residues. CDR3 amino acids: CASSSTGNTEAFF. For the CDR3, the DNA is TGTGCCAGCTCATCGACAGGGAACACTGAAGCTTTCTTT.

The rearrangement links TRBV5-8 to TRBJ1-5, with D maybe TRBD1 (5 bases). Germline assignment: CDR1 SGHTS and CDR2 YDEGEE. The CDR3 covers 15 residues. Deletions cut 0 bases from V and 3 bases from J, with 10 bases between. The DNA for the CDR3 is TGTGCCAGCAGCTTGGGGACACTCTCCAATCAGCCCCAGCATTTT. Translated, it gives CASSLGTLSNQPQHF. Variable domain in full (rest from reference TRBV5-8 and TRBJ1-5): EAGVTQSPTHLIKTRGQQATLRCSPISGHTSVYWYQQALGLGLQFLLWYDEGEERNRGNFPPRFSGRQFPNYSSELNVNALELEDSALYLCASSLGTLSNQPQHFGDGTRLSIL.

V and J are TRBV28 and TRBJ1-2; no clear D gene. Per the germline V gene, CDR1 is MDHEN and CDR2 is SYDVKM. Trimming removed 5 bases from V and 1 base from J, with 14 bases in between. The CDR3 is made up of 15 amino acids. The CDR3, as DNA: TGTGCCAGCAGTCCAAGGACTCTAAATAACTATGGCTACACCTTC. As protein: CASSPRTLNNYGYTF.

The chain recombines TRBV7-2 with TRBJ1-1; weak D call: TRBD1 (6 bases). The CDR3 consists of 16 residues. Trimming pared 1 base from V and 3 bases from J, leaving 15 bases between. Germline V CDR1 and CDR2: SGHTA, FQGNSA. The CDR3 DNA reads TGTGCCAGCAGCTTAGGATCAGGGGCAGGGTACACTGAAGCTTTCTTT. Protein: CASSLGSGAGYTEAFF.

J is TRBJ2-1 and V is TRBV5-1, with a tentative D call TRBD1 (6 bases). The CDR3 is 15 amino acids. Germline V gene data show CDR1 as SGHRS and CDR2 as YFSETQ. The V end was cut by 0 bases, the J end by 5 bases, with 12 bases between. This CDR3 is CASSLGRPGDNEQFF. CDR3 DNA: TGCGCCAGCAGCTTGGGACGCCCAGGGGACAATGAGCAGTTCTTC.

V and J are TRBV4-1 and TRBJ2-3, with 14 bases lining up with TRBD2. The V gene end was trimmed by 4 bases and the J gene end by 0 bases; junction bases not matched to a gene: 9. CDR1 is MGHRA, CDR2 YSYEKL, per germline. This CDR3 is 19 amino acids long. The CDR3 sequence is CASSPIGLAGGPSTDTQYF. DNA for the CDR3: TGCGCCAGCAGCCCCATTGGACTAGCGGGGGGCCCTAGCACAGATACGCAGTATTTT.

This chain uses TRBV27 with TRBJ2-1, with TRBD1 matching 9 bases. The CDR3 consists of 16 residues. Germline assignment: CDR1 MNHEY and CDR2 SMNVEV (reference sequence). With 5 bases clipped from V and 9 bases from J, the junction kept 14 bases outside the gene matches. CDR3 loop: CASSRTKTGGASEQFF. CDR3 coding DNA: TGTGCCAGCAGTCGCACGAAAACAGGGGGCGCGTCTGAGCAGTTCTTC.

The chain combines TRBV19 with TRBJ1-5, with D possibly being TRBD1 (6 bases). Germline CDR1 is LNHDA and CDR2 is SQIVND (reference sequence). V was shortened by 4 bases and J by 3 bases, with 10 bases between the two germline ends. This CDR3 has 14 residues. The CDR3 sequence: CASSTDSFNQPQHF. The CDR3 DNA reads TGTGCCAGTAGTACGGACAGCTTCAATCAGCCCCAGCATTTT.

This chain connects TRBV2 to TRBJ2-7; D not resolved. The CDR3 consists of 13 residues. Germline V lookup: CDR1 SNHLY, CDR2 FYNNEI. Trimming took off 3 bases at V and 4 bases at J, with 10 bases between the two ends. The DNA of the CDR3 is TGTGCCAGCAGTGACGTCTTATATTACGAGCAGTACTTC. Its protein product is CASSDVLYYEQYF.

J is TRBJ1-2 and V is TRBV6-2 or TRBV6-3; unclear D gene. Looked up from germline, CDR1 is MNHEY and CDR2 is SVGEGT. The CDR3 length is 13 residues. V shed 2 bases and J shed 8 bases, with 12 bases lying between them. Here the CDR3 DNA reads TGTGCCAGCAGTTACGGGAGGGTCGGCGGCTACACCTTC. Its translation is CASSYGRVGGYTF.

The rearrangement uses TRBV11-2 and TRBJ2-1; TRBD2 matches at 12 bases. The junction had 3 bases not matched to a gene; V was cut back by 5 bases and J by 7 bases. Germline loops: CDR1 SGHAT, CDR2 FQNNGV. CDR3 size: 14 residues. CDR3 DNA sequence: TGTGCCAGCAGCATAACTAGCGGGGGGAATGAGCAGTTCTTC. It specifies CASSITSGGNEQFF.

The V call is TRBV2, the J call TRBJ2-7, with 7 bases lining up with TRBD2. CDR1 and CDR2 (germline): SNHLY, FYNNEI. With 5 bases clipped from V and 2 bases from J, the junction kept 6 bases outside the gene matches. CDR3 length: 14 amino acids. The CDR3 bases are TGTGCCAGCAGTCCCGGGACTAACCCCTACGAGCAGTACTTC. It is translated as CASSPGTNPYEQYF.